Presented here are 21 T cell receptor beta chains from one specimen sequenced in a study of blood T cell repertoires in COVID-19. Assay: immunoSEQ multiplex PCR; the TCRdb copy retains only in-frame clones and omits some. The sample carries around 110,000 clones, 76% recorded once. The sample taken for sequencing was peripheral blood. These receptors were collected from a man aged 80 or over with COVID-19, enrolled during active disease.

The rearrangement joins TRBV5-4 to TRBJ2-1; 7 bases are shared with TRBD2. The V gene end was trimmed by 1 base and the J gene end by 7 bases; junction bases not matched to a gene: 5. This CDR3 contains 14 residues. Germline loops: CDR1 SGHNT, CDR2 YYREEE (reference sequence). The CDR3 spells CASSLWLAANEQFF. CDR3 nucleotide sequence: TGTGCCAGCAGCTTGTGGCTAGCGGCTAATGAGCAGTTCTTC. Combining the CDR3 with reference TRBV5-4 and TRBJ2-1 gives the whole variable domain ETGVTQSPTHLIKTRGQQVTLRCSSQSGHNTVSWYQQALGQGPQFIFQYYREEENGRGNFPPRFSGLQFPNYSSELNVNALELDDSALYLCASSLWLAANEQFFGPGTRLTVL.

The gene calls are TRBV12-3 or TRBV12-4 and TRBJ1-2, with 7 bases fitting TRBD1. The ends lost 5 bases at V and 4 bases at J; junction bases unmatched: 4. The CDR3 has 13 amino acids. This CDR3 reads CASSPQGPYGYTF. The CDR3 nucleotides are TGTGCCAGCAGTCCACAGGGGCCCTATGGCTACACCTTC.

The CDR3 region has the DNA TGCGCCAGCAGCTTGTGGGCGGGAGAAAACAATGAGCAGTTCTTC. It codes for CASSLWAGENNEQFF. The rearrangement links TRBV5-1 to TRBJ2-1; 7 bases align to TRBD2. CDR3 length equals 15 residues. The germline V gene encodes CDR1 SGHRS and CDR2 YFSETQ. Trimming took 1 base from V and 5 from J; bases not matched to a gene: 6.

The chain employs TRBV27 and TRBJ2-3; D is perhaps TRBD1 (6 bases). The V end lost 5 bases, the J end lost 6 bases, and 9 bases lay between the germline ends. The germline CDR1 and CDR2 sequences are MNHEY and SMNVEV (reference sequence). This CDR3 spans 12 amino acids. The CDR3 DNA follows: TGTGCCAGCAGTCCGCAGGGGGATACGCAGTATTTT. Residues: CASSPQGDTQYF.

DNA of the CDR3: TGTGCCAGTAGTATCACCGGGAATTCACCCCTCCACTTT. Translation gives CASSITGNSPLHF. The chain couples TRBV19 to TRBJ1-6; D unresolved. The V and J ends lost 3 bases and 7 bases respectively, with 7 bases between them. The CDR3 is made up of 13 amino acids. The V gene's germline CDR1 is LNHDA and CDR2 SQIVND (reference sequence). Looking up the rest from reference TRBV19 and TRBJ1-6 gives the full variable domain: DGGITQSPKYLFRKEGQNVTLSCEQNLNHDAMYWYRQDPGQGLRLIYYSQIVNDFQKGDIAEGYSVSREKKESFPLTVTSAQKNPTAFYLCASSITGNSPLHFGNGTRLTVT.

This clone has a handful of counts. This rearrangement joins TRBV5-6 to TRBJ1-1, with TRBD1 identical over 9 bases. The CDR3 contains 15 residues. After removal of 4 bases from V and 5 bases from J, the junction contained 9 bases not matched to a gene. Germline CDR1 SGHDT, CDR2 YYEEEE. Here the CDR3 DNA reads TGTGCCAGCAGCCCCACCGGGACAGGGAGGACTGAAGCTTTCTTT. This gives the protein CASSPTGTGRTEAFF.

The genes are TRBV5-1 and TRBJ2-7, with 16 bases fitting TRBD2. The CDR3 consists of 18 residues. After removal of 5 bases from V and 3 bases from J, the junction contained 11 bases not matched to a gene. The germline V gene encodes CDR1 SGHRS and CDR2 YFSETQ. In DNA form, the CDR3 reads TGCGCCAGCAGTCAGCGTCCGGGACTAGCGGGAGGGATCTACGAGCAGTACTTC. Its protein is CASSQRPGLAGGIYEQYF.

This chain connects TRBV5-1 to TRBJ1-3; no definite D call. CDR3 length equals 16 residues. Germline assignment: CDR1 SGHRS and CDR2 YFSETQ. Trimming cost V 1 base and J 0 bases, with 11 bases left between them. CDR3 nucleotide sequence: TGCGCCAGCAGCTTGTACGGTTATTTCTCTGGAAACACCATATATTTT. It translates to CASSLYGYFSGNTIYF.

The chain combines TRBV28 with TRBJ1-2; tentatively, D is TRBD1 (5 bases). Germline values: CDR1 MDHEN, CDR2 SYDVKM. Trimming took 2 bases from V and 6 from J, leaving 10 bases between them. The CDR3 sequence is 13 residues long. CDR3 nucleotides: TGTGCCAGCAGTTTAGCGGGGGGAAATGGCTACACCTTC. Translated, it gives CASSLAGGNGYTF.

Only a few counts were recorded for this clone. The gene calls are TRBV28 and TRBJ1-1; 8 nucleotides match TRBD1. V lost 1 base, J lost 4 bases, and 2 bases stayed unmatched. CDR1 is MDHEN and CDR2 is SYDVKM in the germline V gene. This CDR3 comprises 14 residues. The CDR3 bases are TGTGCCAGCAGTTTATCTGACAGGGGCACTGAAGCTTTCTTT. The encoded protein is CASSLSDRGTEAFF.

V gene TRBV6-6 combines with J gene TRBJ1-1, with TRBD1 matching over 8 bases. Unmatched junction bases numbered 0, after V lost 2 bases and J lost 1 base. The CDR3 runs 14 residues. CDR1 is MNHNY and CDR2 is SVGAGI in the germline V gene (reference sequence). The CDR3 sequence: CASSYGTGNTEAFF. Written as DNA, the CDR3 is TGTGCCAGCAGTTACGGGACAGGGAACACTGAAGCTTTCTTT.

The gene calls are TRBV5-1 and TRBJ2-3, with no clear D. V was shortened by 0 bases and J by 3 bases, with 11 bases between the two germline ends. Germline V gives CDR1 SGHRS, CDR2 YFSETQ. The CDR3 has 15 amino acids. DNA of the CDR3: TGCGCCAGCAGCTTGGTCGGGTTAGCAACAGATACGCAGTATTTT. Encoded protein: CASSLVGLATDTQYF.

The chain combines TRBV10-2 with TRBJ1-2; tentative D call: TRBD1 (6 bases). The CDR3 is 14 residues long. Germline V CDR1 and CDR2: WSHSY, SAAADI. The V and J ends lost 3 bases and 6 bases respectively, with 14 bases between them. The CDR3 nucleotides read TGCGCCAGCAGTGAACAGGGAAGGGGTCATGGCTACACCTTC. The encoded protein is CASSEQGRGHGYTF.

V and J are TRBV28 and TRBJ2-7, with TRBD1 matching 7 bases. J was trimmed by 4 bases and V by 6 bases; bases with no gene match: 6. Germline V gives CDR1 MDHEN, CDR2 SYDVKM. This CDR3 is built from 13 residues. This chain's CDR3 is CASRPGTAYEQYF. CDR3 DNA sequence: TGTGCCAGCAGACCCGGGACAGCATACGAGCAGTACTTC.

The chain recombines TRBV5-1 with TRBJ1-1, with D tentatively TRBD1 (5 bases). This CDR3 is 14 amino acids long. V lost 3 bases, J lost 3 bases, and 12 bases lay in between. Germline V gene data show CDR1 as SGHRS and CDR2 as YFSETQ. In nucleotides, the CDR3 is TGCGCCAGCAGCTCTCAGGGTATGGACACTGAAGCTTTCTTT. It specifies CASSSQGMDTEAFF.

This clone was counted only a few times. The gene calls are TRBV9 and TRBJ2-1, with 8 bases lining up with TRBD1. The germline gives CDR1 SGDLS, CDR2 YYNGEE. V lost 4 bases and J lost 10; bases outside the gene matches: 13. The CDR3 runs to 15 residues. The CDR3 nucleotides are TGTGCCAGCAGCCCCCCCGGGACAGGTCTCGGGGAGCAGTTCTTC. Amino acid sequence: CASSPPGTGLGEQFF.

V usage is TRBV18 and J usage is TRBJ1-1; no definite D call. The CDR3 has 14 residues. From germline, CDR1 is KGHSH and CDR2 LQKENI. V lost 3 bases, J lost 7 bases, and 15 bases lay in between. CDR3 coding DNA: TGTGCCAGCTCACCGTTACGTGGGAGCATTGAAGCTTTCTTT. Translation gives CASSPLRGSIEAFF.

The chain has TRBV28 and TRBJ2-5, with 7 bases lining up with TRBD1. V shed 1 base and J 4 bases; nucleotides not matched to a gene: 0. CDR1 MDHEN and CDR2 SYDVKM come from the germline V gene. This CDR3 is built from 13 residues. The DNA of the CDR3 is TGTGCCAGCAGTTTATCAGGGGGAGAGACCCAGTACTTC. Amino acid sequence: CASSLSGGETQYF.

V and J are TRBV3-1 (or the pseudogene TRBV3-2) and TRBJ2-7, with D perhaps matching TRBD2 (6 bases). The V end was cut by 4 bases, the J end by 3 bases, with 13 bases between. Germline V gives CDR1 LGHDT, CDR2 YNNKEL (reference sequence). This CDR3 comprises 14 residues. The CDR3 bases are TGTGCCAGCAGCCCCCGCGGGATCGGCTACGAGCAGTACTTC. Amino acid sequence: CASSPRGIGYEQYF.

This clone was observed a single time. The chain recombines TRBV6-5 with TRBJ2-3, with 11 nucleotides matching TRBD2. This CDR3 contains 15 residues. V was clipped by 7 bases and J by 2 bases; unmatched bases: 5. CDR1 and CDR2 from the germline V gene are MNHEY and SVGAGI. CDR3: CASTGTSGNTDTQYF. CDR3 DNA: TGTGCCAGCACCGGGACTAGCGGCAACACAGATACGCAGTATTTT.

This chain connects TRBV11-2 to TRBJ1-6; 8 nucleotides match TRBD1. With 5 bases clipped from V and 7 bases from J, the junction kept 4 bases outside the gene matches. The CDR3 contains 14 residues. Germline V CDR1 and CDR2: SGHAT, FQNNGV. The CDR3 spells CASSVDRGNSPLHF. The CDR3 DNA is TGTGCCAGCAGCGTCGACAGGGGAAATTCACCCCTCCACTTT.